The rows below give T cell receptor beta chains drawn from one sample of a study of technical replicates of blood from a few donors. Clones were read by immunoSEQ multiplex PCR, and TCRdb kept only the in-frame ones, dropping some. The data hold approximately 13,000 clones, with about 85% observed a single time. The sample taken for sequencing was PBMCs. Every receptor here comes from a human donor in good health. Each CDR3 is given with its conserved first and last residue. D genes are given only for firm matches. Expanded clones get a size class; other rows say once, few or many, or leave the size out.

clone size: .
CDR3 length: 14
D gene: .
V gene: TRBV28
J gene: TRBJ2-2
CDR3 DNA: TGTGCCAGCAGTTTAGGCGGAACCACCGGGGAGCTGTTTTTT
CDR3 protein: CASSLGGTTGELFF

clone size: .
CDR3 length: 13
D gene: .
V gene: TRBV7-9
J gene: TRBJ1-1
CDR3 DNA: TGTGCCAGCAGCTTAGGGGAGGAGAGAGGAGCTTTCTTT
CDR3 protein: CASSLGEERGAFF

clone size: .
CDR3 length: 17
D gene: TRBD1
V gene: TRBV7-8
J gene: TRBJ1-2
CDR3 DNA: TGTGCCAGCAGCCCCCCACCGGGACAGGGAATAGACTATGGCTACACCTTC
CDR3 protein: CASSPPPGQGIDYGYTF

clone size: .
CDR3 length: 16
D gene: .
V gene: TRBV7-2
J gene: TRBJ1-5
CDR3 DNA: TGTGCCAGCAGCTTACAACCGGGACTTTCCAATCAGCCCCAGCATTTT
CDR3 protein: CASSLQPGLSNQPQHF

clone size: .
CDR3 length: 18
D gene: .
V gene: TRBV5-1
J gene: TRBJ2-6
CDR3 DNA: TGCGCCAGCAGCTTGGTTCCAGGGAAGGGTGCTGGGGCCAACGTCCTGACTTTC
CDR3 protein: CASSLVPGKGAGANVLTF

clone size: .
CDR3 length: 13
D gene: .
V gene: TRBV28
J gene: TRBJ2-2
CDR3 DNA: TGTGCCAGCAGACTATCGAACACCGGGGAGCTGTTTTTT
CDR3 protein: CASRLSNTGELFF

clone size: .
CDR3 length: 17
D gene: TRBD2
V gene: TRBV4-1
J gene: TRBJ2-4
CDR3 DNA: TGCGCCAGCAGCCAAGAATCCCTAGCGGGAGAGCGGGGGGTTCAGTACTTC
CDR3 protein: CASSQESLAGERGVQYF

clone size: .
CDR3 length: 13
D gene: .
V gene: TRBV29-1
J gene: TRBJ1-4
CDR3 DNA: TGCAGCGTTAGGATACAGGGCCACGAAAAACTGTTTTTT
CDR3 protein: CSVRIQGHEKLFF

clone size: once
CDR3 length: 17
D gene: .
V gene: TRBV7-6
J gene: TRBJ2-2
CDR3 DNA: TGTGCCAGCAGCTTAAGGGTGGCCGGGGTGGACACCGGGGAGCTGTTTTTT
CDR3 protein: CASSLRVAGVDTGELFF

clone size: .
CDR3 length: 14
D gene: .
V gene: TRBV6-5
J gene: TRBJ1-2
CDR3 DNA: TGTGCCAGCAGTTACCGCGGCAGGGGTGGGGGCTACACCTTC
CDR3 protein: CASSYRGRGGGYTF

clone size: .
CDR3 length: 14
D gene: TRBD2
V gene: TRBV19
J gene: TRBJ2-1
CDR3 DNA: TGTGCCAGTAGTTGGGGACTAGCGGACAATGAGCAGTTCTTC
CDR3 protein: CASSWGLADNEQFF

clone size: .
CDR3 length: 14
D gene: .
V gene: TRBV28
J gene: TRBJ2-2
CDR3 DNA: TGTGCCAGCAGTTCCCCCAGAGGGACCGGGGAGCTGTTTTTT
CDR3 protein: CASSSPRGTGELFF

clone size: .
CDR3 length: 14
D gene: .
V gene: TRBV11-2
J gene: TRBJ1-2
CDR3 DNA: TGTGCCAGCAGCTTAGCAGGGCCCTCGCATGGCTACACCTTC
CDR3 protein: CASSLAGPSHGYTF

clone size: .
CDR3 length: 18
D gene: TRBD2
V gene: TRBV5-1
J gene: TRBJ2-5
CDR3 DNA: TGCGCCAGCAAAAGGCTGGGACTAGCGGGAGGGGGCCAAGAGACCCAGTACTTC
CDR3 protein: CASKRLGLAGGGQETQYF

clone size: .
CDR3 length: 14
D gene: .
V gene: TRBV10-3
J gene: TRBJ2-5
CDR3 DNA: TGTGCCATCAGTGACCACAGGGTACAAGAGACCCAGTACTTC
CDR3 protein: CAISDHRVQETQYF

clone size: few
CDR3 length: 14
D gene: .
V gene: TRBV5-8
J gene: TRBJ2-4
CDR3 DNA: TGTGCCAGCAGTTTCCCTCAGGGCTTCGACATTCAGTACTTC
CDR3 protein: CASSFPQGFDIQYF

clone size: few
CDR3 length: 13
D gene: .
V gene: TRBV2
J gene: TRBJ1-2
CDR3 DNA: TGTGCCAGCAGTGAAGCGAGAAACTATGGCTACACCTTC
CDR3 protein: CASSEARNYGYTF

clone size: once
CDR3 length: 13
D gene: .
V gene: TRBV30
J gene: TRBJ2-1
CDR3 DNA: TGTGCCTGGAGTAGGGGGATAGGCGATGAGCAGTTCTTC
CDR3 protein: CAWSRGIGDEQFF

clone size: .
CDR3 length: 15
D gene: TRBD2
V gene: TRBV2
J gene: TRBJ2-1
CDR3 DNA: TGTGCCAGCGGACGTGCTAGCGGCTCCTACAATGAGCAGTTCTTC
CDR3 protein: CASGRASGSYNEQFF

clone size: .
CDR3 length: 18
D gene: TRBD2
V gene: TRBV11-3
J gene: TRBJ2-6
CDR3 DNA: TGTGCCAGCAGTAATAGCGGGAGTTTCCGCTCTGGGGCCAACGTCCTGACTTTC
CDR3 protein: CASSNSGSFRSGANVLTF

clone size: .
CDR3 length: 15
D gene: TRBD1
V gene: TRBV7-2
J gene: TRBJ2-1
CDR3 DNA: TGTGCCAGCAGCACCCGGACAGGTACGGTGAATGAGCAGTTCTTC
CDR3 protein: CASSTRTGTVNEQFF

clone size: .
CDR3 length: 16
D gene: TRBD2
V gene: TRBV9
J gene: TRBJ2-1
CDR3 DNA: TGTGCCAGCAGCGTATTGGGACTAGCGGGAGGCAATGAGCAGTTCTTC
CDR3 protein: CASSVLGLAGGNEQFF

clone size: .
CDR3 length: 14
D gene: TRBD1
V gene: TRBV29-1
J gene: TRBJ2-5
CDR3 DNA: TGCAGCGTTGGACAGGGGATCATACAAGAGACCCAGTACTTC
CDR3 protein: CSVGQGIIQETQYF

clone size: .
CDR3 length: 14
D gene: TRBD2
V gene: TRBV29-1
J gene: TRBJ2-7
CDR3 DNA: TGCAGCGTGACTAGCGGACTAGTCTCCTACGAGCAGTACTTC
CDR3 protein: CSVTSGLVSYEQYF

clone size: .
CDR3 length: 15
D gene: TRBD2
V gene: TRBV27
J gene: TRBJ2-7
CDR3 DNA: TGTGCCAGCAGTTTAGACCCGGGAGGGACCTACGAGCAGTACTTC
CDR3 protein: CASSLDPGGTYEQYF

clone size: .
CDR3 length: 13
D gene: .
V gene: TRBV25-1
J gene: TRBJ1-2
CDR3 DNA: TGTGCCAGCAGTGGTGTACAGGCGGACGGCTACACCTTC
CDR3 protein: CASSGVQADGYTF

clone size: .
CDR3 length: 16
D gene: .
V gene: TRBV16
J gene: TRBJ2-6
CDR3 DNA: TGTGCCAGCAGCCAATCTTGGGCTCTCCGGGCCAACGTCCTGACTTTC
CDR3 protein: CASSQSWALRANVLTF

clone size: few
CDR3 length: 13
D gene: .
V gene: TRBV6-4
J gene: TRBJ1-2
CDR3 DNA: TGTGCCAGCAGTGACAGGGGCCCCTATGGCTACACCTTC
CDR3 protein: CASSDRGPYGYTF

clone size: .
CDR3 length: 15
D gene: TRBD2
V gene: TRBV14
J gene: TRBJ2-7
CDR3 DNA: TGTGCCAGCAGCCAAAGCCGCTTGCGTAGCGGGAGAAAGAACTTC
CDR3 protein: CASSQSRLRSGRKNF

clone size: .
CDR3 length: 16
D gene: TRBD2
V gene: TRBV5-5
J gene: TRBJ2-5
CDR3 DNA: TGTGCCAGCAGCCGGGAGGGAGGACTAGCGGTCGAGACCCAGTACTTC
CDR3 protein: CASSREGGLAVETQYF

clone size: .
CDR3 length: 15
D gene: .
V gene: TRBV2
J gene: TRBJ2-2
CDR3 DNA: TGTGCCAGCAGTCAATGGGGGCTTAACACCGGGGAGCTGTTTTTT
CDR3 protein: CASSQWGLNTGELFF

clone size: .
CDR3 length: 15
D gene: TRBD1
V gene: TRBV5-1
J gene: TRBJ2-5
CDR3 DNA: TGCGCCAGCAGCCCGGGACAGGGGGACGGGGAGACCCAGTACTTC
CDR3 protein: CASSPGQGDGETQYF

clone size: .
CDR3 length: 13
D gene: .
V gene: TRBV27
J gene: TRBJ1-1
CDR3 DNA: TGTGCCAGCAGCTTACAGGCGGGCACTGAAGCTTTCTTT
CDR3 protein: CASSLQAGTEAFF

clone size: .
CDR3 length: 15
D gene: .
V gene: TRBV6-1
J gene: TRBJ2-3
CDR3 DNA: TGTGCCAGCAGTGAAGGGGGGGGCCGCGCAGATACGCAGTATTTT
CDR3 protein: CASSEGGGRADTQYF

clone size: .
CDR3 length: 16
D gene: TRBD1
V gene: TRBV9
J gene: TRBJ1-3
CDR3 DNA: TGTGCCAGCAGCGTAGATCAGGGGGCGTTGGGAAACACCATATATTTT
CDR3 protein: CASSVDQGALGNTIYF

clone size: few
CDR3 length: 14
D gene: TRBD2
V gene: TRBV5-1
J gene: TRBJ2-7
CDR3 DNA: TGCGCCAGCACTCAGAGCGGGACCTCCTACGAGCAGTACTTC
CDR3 protein: CASTQSGTSYEQYF

clone size: once
CDR3 length: 13
D gene: .
V gene: TRBV5-1
J gene: TRBJ2-7
CDR3 DNA: TGCGCCAGCAGCCGGGACTCAAACTACGAGCAGTACTTC
CDR3 protein: CASSRDSNYEQYF

clone size: .
CDR3 length: 15
D gene: .
V gene: TRBV7-8
J gene: TRBJ1-5
CDR3 DNA: TGTGCCAGCAGCCCGGTGAGGGCTAGGAATCAGCCCCAGCATTTT
CDR3 protein: CASSPVRARNQPQHF

clone size: .
CDR3 length: 16
D gene: .
V gene: TRBV19
J gene: TRBJ1-2
CDR3 DNA: TGTGCCAGTAGTCTGGAGGGTAGCGGGCCTAACTATGGCTACACCTTC
CDR3 protein: CASSLEGSGPNYGYTF

clone size: .
CDR3 length: 15
D gene: TRBD2
V gene: TRBV7-6
J gene: TRBJ2-5
CDR3 DNA: TGTGCCAGCAGCTTTTTAGCGGGAGCTGGAGAGACCCAGTACTTC
CDR3 protein: CASSFLAGAGETQYF

clone size: .
CDR3 length: 13
D gene: TRBD1
V gene: TRBV2
J gene: TRBJ1-1
CDR3 DNA: TGTGCCAGCAGCCCGGGGACAGGGGGCGAAGCTTTCTTT
CDR3 protein: CASSPGTGGEAFF

clone size: .
CDR3 length: 13
D gene: TRBD1
V gene: TRBV29-1
J gene: TRBJ2-1
CDR3 DNA: TGCAGCGTTGGACAGGGGGGCTACAATGAGCAGTTCTTC
CDR3 protein: CSVGQGGYNEQFF

clone size: .
CDR3 length: 12
D gene: .
V gene: TRBV19
J gene: TRBJ2-3
CDR3 DNA: TGTGCCAGTAGTGTCCAGGGGAATACGCAGTATTTT
CDR3 protein: CASSVQGNTQYF

clone size: .
CDR3 length: 19
D gene: TRBD2
V gene: TRBV19
J gene: TRBJ2-2
CDR3 DNA: TGTGCCAGTAGTATTCTTCCTAAGGTAATAGCGGGAGAAGGCGGGGAGCTGTTTTTT
CDR3 protein: CASSILPKVIAGEGGELFF